The sequence of this T cell receptor beta chain was determined in a study of T cells in Graves' hyperthyroidism and ophthalmopathy. Study details: Before treatment of any kind, peripheral blood was taken at initial diagnosis.

The CDR3 is made up of 12 amino acids. Germline CDR1 reads MDHEN; CDR2 reads SYDVKM. The germline V and J ends were trimmed by 6 bases and 7 bases, with 10 bases remaining between them. The PBMCs were taken from around 10 ml of fresh peripheral blood. This clonotype was observed at least ten times. Amplified TCR beta CDR3 regions came from RNA transcripts. An initial round of RT-PCR targeting the TCR CDR3 relied on the HTBI primer set. Each CDR3 protein gets one entry after TCRdb re-called the multiplex PCR reads with MiXCR. The data contain roughly 180,000 distinct CDR3 sequences, 15% to 20% of them singletons.

The chain recombines TRBV28 with TRBJ2-1; D is perhaps TRBD1 (6 bases). This receptor was taken from a woman aged 45-65 years with Graves' hyperthyroidism. The sequencing input was blood. The CDR3 DNA sequence: TGTGCCAGCAGGGCCAGGGGTAATGAGCAGTTCTTC. This codes for CASRARGNEQFF.